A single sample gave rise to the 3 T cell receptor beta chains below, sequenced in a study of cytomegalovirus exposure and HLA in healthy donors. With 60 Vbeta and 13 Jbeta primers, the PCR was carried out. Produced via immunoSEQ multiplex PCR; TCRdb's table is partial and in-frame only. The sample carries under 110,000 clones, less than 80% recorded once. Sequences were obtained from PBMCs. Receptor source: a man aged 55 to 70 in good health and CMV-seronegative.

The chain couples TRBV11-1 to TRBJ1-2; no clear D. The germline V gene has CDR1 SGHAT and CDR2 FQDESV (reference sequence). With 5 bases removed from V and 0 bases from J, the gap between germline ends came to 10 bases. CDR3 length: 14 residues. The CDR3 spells CASSLYRTNYGYTF. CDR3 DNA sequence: TGTGCCAGCAGCCTATACCGTACTAACTATGGCTACACCTTC.

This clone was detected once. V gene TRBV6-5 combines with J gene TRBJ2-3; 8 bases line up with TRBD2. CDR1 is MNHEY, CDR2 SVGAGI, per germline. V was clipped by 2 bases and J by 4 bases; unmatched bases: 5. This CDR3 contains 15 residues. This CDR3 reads CASSYRGGWSDTQYF. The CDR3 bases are TGTGCCAGCAGTTACCGCGGGGGGTGGTCAGATACGCAGTATTTT.

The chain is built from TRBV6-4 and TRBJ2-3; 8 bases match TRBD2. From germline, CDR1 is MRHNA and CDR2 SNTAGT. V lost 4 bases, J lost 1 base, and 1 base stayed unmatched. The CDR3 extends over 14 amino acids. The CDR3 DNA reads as TGTGCCAGCAGTGTTAGCGGGGGCACAGATACGCAGTATTTT. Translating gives CASSVSGGTDTQYF.